This TCR beta chain was captured by sequencing in a study of blood T cell repertoires in COVID-19. Across the whole study: Acute-phase and convalescent COVID-19 samples originated in the United States, Italy and Spain.

Using immunoSEQ multiplex PCR, the repertoire was profiled, and TCRdb retains in-frame clones only, with some absent. This table has about 140,000 clones, approximately 85% appearing once. The sequence was obtained from a woman older than 75 with acute or convalescent COVID-19. Specimen: peripheral blood.

For the CDR3, the DNA is TGTGCCAGCAGACCCTATACCGGGAACACTGAAGCTTTCTTT. The encoded protein is CASRPYTGNTEAFF. V usage is TRBV6-6 and J usage is TRBJ1-1, with D uncertain. CDR3 size: 14 residues. V was trimmed by 6 bases and J by 1 base, leaving 12 bases between them. Germline V gene data show CDR1 as MNHNY and CDR2 as SVGAGI (reference sequence).